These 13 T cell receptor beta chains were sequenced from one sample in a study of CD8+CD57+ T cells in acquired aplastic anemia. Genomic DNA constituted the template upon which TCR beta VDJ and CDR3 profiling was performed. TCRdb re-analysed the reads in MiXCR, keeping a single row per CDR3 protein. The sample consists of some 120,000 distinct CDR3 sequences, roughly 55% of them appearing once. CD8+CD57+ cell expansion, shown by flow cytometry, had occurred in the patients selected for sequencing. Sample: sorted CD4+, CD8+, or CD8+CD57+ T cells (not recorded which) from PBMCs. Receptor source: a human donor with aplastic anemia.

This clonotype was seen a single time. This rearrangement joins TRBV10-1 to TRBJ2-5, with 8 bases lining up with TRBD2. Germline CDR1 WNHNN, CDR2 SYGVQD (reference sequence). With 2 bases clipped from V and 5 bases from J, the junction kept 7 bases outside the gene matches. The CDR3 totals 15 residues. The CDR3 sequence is CASSEAKGLAETQYF. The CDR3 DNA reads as TGCGCCAGCAGTGAGGCCAAAGGACTAGCCGAGACCCAGTACTTC.

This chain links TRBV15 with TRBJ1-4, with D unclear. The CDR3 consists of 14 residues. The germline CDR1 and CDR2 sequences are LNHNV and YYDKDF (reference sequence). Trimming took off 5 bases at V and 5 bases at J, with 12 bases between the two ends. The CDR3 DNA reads TGTGCCACCAGCCGTGGCCGGCCCAATGAAAAACTGTTTTTT. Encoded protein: CATSRGRPNEKLFF.

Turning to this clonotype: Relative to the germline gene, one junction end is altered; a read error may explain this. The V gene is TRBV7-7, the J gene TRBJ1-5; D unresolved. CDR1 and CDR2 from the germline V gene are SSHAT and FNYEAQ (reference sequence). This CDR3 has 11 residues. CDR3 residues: CASSLIPPQHF. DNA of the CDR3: TGTGCTAGCAGCCTAATACCGCCCCAGCATTTT.

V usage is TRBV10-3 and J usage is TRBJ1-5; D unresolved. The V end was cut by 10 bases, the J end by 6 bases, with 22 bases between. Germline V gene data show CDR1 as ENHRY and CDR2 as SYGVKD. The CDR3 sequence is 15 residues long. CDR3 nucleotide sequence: TGTGCCACCAGAGGAGACACTCCCGGCAGTCAGCCCCAGCATTTT. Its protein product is CATRGDTPGSQPQHF.

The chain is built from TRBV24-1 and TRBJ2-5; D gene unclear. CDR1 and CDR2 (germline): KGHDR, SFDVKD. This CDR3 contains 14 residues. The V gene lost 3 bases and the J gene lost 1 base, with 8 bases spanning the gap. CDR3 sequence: CATSDPRCQETQYF. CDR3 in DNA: TGTGCCACCAGTGATCCTAGGTGCCAAGAGACCCAGTACTTC.

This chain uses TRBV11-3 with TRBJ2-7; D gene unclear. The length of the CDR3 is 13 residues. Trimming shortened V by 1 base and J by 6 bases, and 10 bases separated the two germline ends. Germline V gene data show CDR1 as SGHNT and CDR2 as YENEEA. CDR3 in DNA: TGTGCCAGCAGCTTAGGAAGGCCGGGCGAGCAGTACTTC. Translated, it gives CASSLGRPGEQYF. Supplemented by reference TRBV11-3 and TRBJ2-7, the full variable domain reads EAGVVQSPRYKIIEKKQPVAFWCNPISGHNTLYWYLQNLGQGPELLIRYENEEAVDDSQLPKDRFSAERLKGVDSTLKIQPAELGDSAVYLCASSLGRPGEQYFGPGTRLTVT.

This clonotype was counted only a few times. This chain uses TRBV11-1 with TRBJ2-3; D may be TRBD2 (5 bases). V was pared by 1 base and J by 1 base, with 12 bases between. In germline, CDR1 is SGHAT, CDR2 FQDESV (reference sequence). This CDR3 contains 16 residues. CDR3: CASSLGTDIRTDTQYF. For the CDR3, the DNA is TGTGCCAGCAGCTTAGGGACTGACATTCGCACAGATACGCAGTATTTT.

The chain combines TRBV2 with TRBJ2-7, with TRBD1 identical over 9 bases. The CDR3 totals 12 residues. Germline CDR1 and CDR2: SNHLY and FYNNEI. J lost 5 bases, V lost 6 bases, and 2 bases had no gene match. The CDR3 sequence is CASSDRGDEQYF. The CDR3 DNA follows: TGTGCCAGCAGCGACAGGGGGGACGAGCAGTACTTC.

CDR3 coding DNA: TGCAGCGTAGTAAGGGGACAGGGGGAGTACGAGCAGTACTTC. Translation: CSVVRGQGEYEQYF. V gene TRBV29-1 combines with J gene TRBJ2-7; the match to TRBD1 covers 11 bases. V lost 6 bases, J lost 4 bases, and 8 bases stayed unmatched. The CDR3 loop spans 14 amino acids. Germline CDR1 reads SQVTM; CDR2 reads ANQGSEA.

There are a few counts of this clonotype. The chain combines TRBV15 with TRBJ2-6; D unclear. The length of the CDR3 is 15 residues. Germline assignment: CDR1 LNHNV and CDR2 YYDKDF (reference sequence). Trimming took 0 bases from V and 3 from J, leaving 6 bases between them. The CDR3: CATSRDKSGANVLTF. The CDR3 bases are TGTGCCACCAGCAGAGATAAAAGTGGGGCCAACGTCCTGACTTTC.

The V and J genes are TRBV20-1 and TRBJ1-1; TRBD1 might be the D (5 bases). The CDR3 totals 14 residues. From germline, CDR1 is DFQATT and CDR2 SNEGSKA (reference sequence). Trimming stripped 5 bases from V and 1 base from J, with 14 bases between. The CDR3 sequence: CSAPQGTANTEAFF. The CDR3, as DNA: TGCAGTGCTCCTCAAGGGACCGCGAACACTGAAGCTTTCTTT.

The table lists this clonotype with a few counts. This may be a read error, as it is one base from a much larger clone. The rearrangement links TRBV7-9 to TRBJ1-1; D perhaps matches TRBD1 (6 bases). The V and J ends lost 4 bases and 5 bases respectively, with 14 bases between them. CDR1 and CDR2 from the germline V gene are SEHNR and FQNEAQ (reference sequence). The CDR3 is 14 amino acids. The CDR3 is CASSSGDRLTEAFF. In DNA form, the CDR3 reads TGTGCCAGCAGCTCCGGCGACAGGCTGACTGAAGCTTTCTTT.

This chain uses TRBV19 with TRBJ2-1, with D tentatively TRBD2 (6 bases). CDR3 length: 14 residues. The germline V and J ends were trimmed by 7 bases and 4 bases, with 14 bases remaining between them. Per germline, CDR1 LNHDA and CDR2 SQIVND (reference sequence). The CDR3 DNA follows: TGTGCCAGTACCACAGAGGAGGGGTACAATGAGCAGTTCTTC. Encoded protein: CASTTEEGYNEQFF.